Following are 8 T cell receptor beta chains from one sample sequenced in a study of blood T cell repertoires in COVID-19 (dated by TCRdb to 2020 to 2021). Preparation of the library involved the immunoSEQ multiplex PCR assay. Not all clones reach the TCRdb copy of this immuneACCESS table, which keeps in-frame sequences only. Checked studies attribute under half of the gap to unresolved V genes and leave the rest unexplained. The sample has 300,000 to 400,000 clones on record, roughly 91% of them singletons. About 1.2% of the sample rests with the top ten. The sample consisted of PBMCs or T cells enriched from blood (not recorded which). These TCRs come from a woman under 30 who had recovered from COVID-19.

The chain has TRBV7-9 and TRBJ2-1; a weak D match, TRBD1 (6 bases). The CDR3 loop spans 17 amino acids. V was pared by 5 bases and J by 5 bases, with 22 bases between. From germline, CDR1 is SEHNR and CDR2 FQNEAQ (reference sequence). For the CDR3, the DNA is TGTGCCAGCAGCGAATCCCCGCCGGGACATGAGAACAATGAGCAGTTCTTC. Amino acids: CASSESPPGHENNEQFF.

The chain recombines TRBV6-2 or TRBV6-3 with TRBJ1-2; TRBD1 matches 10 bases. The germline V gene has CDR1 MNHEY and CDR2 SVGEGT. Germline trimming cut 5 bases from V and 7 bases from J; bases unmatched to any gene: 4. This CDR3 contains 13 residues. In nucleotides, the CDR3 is TGTGCCAGCAGTACGACAGGGGGCGGTGGCTACACCTTC. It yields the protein CASSTTGGGGYTF.

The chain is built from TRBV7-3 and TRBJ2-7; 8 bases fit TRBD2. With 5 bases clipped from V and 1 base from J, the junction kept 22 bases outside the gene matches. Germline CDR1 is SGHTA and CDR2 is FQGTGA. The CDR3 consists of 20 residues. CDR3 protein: CASSHGPPLFGAGESYEQYF. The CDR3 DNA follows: TGTGCCAGCAGCCATGGCCCCCCCCTATTTGGAGCGGGGGAGTCCTACGAGCAGTACTTC.

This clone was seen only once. The CDR3 loop reads CASSLDRGGTDTQYF. The CDR3 nucleotides read TGTGCCAGCAGCCTGGACAGGGGGGGCACAGATACGCAGTATTTT. The gene calls are TRBV11-2 and TRBJ2-3, with TRBD1 identical over 10 bases. The CDR3 runs to 15 residues. J lost 1 base, V lost 5 bases, and 3 bases had no gene match. Germline CDR1 reads SGHAT; CDR2 reads FQNNGV.

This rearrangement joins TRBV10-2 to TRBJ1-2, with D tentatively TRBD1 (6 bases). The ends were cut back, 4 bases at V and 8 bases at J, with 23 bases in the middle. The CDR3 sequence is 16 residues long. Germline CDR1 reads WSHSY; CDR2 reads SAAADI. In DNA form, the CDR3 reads TGCGCCAGCAGTGCCCCCTCTGAACAGGGAATAAAAGGCTACACCTTC. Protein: CASSAPSEQGIKGYTF.

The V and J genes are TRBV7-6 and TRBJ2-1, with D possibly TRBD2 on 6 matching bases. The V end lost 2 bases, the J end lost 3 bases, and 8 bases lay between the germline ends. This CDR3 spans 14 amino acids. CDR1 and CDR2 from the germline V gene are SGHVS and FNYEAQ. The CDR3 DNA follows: TGTGCCAGCAGCTTAATGCGGGACTACAATGAGCAGTTCTTC. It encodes CASSLMRDYNEQFF.

CDR3 residues: CASTRTGRTEAFF. CDR3 nucleotide sequence: TGTGCCAGCACTCGTACGGGGAGGACTGAAGCTTTCTTT. The chain employs TRBV6-5 and TRBJ1-1, with D hard to call. This CDR3 is built from 13 residues. V was clipped by 7 bases and J by 5 bases, with 14 bases between them. Germline-derived CDR1 and CDR2 are MNHEY and SVGAGI.

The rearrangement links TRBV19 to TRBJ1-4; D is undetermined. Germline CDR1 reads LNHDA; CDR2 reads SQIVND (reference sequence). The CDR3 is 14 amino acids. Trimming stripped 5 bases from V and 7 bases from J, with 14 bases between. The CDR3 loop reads CASSDKILTEKLFF. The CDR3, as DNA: TGTGCCAGTAGTGACAAGATTTTGACTGAAAAACTGTTTTTT.